This TCR beta chain was profiled in a study of cytomegalovirus exposure and HLA in healthy donors. The study, taken as a whole, reports: Specificity of a few CMV-associated chains for CMV antigens was verified in vitro.

On this clone: Its cognate antigen is unknown.

There are 15 residues in the CDR3. Germline CDR1 reads MGHRA; CDR2 reads YSYEKL. V was clipped by 9 bases and J by 2 bases; unmatched bases: 4. PCR employed 60 Vbeta and 13 Jbeta primers. Method: immunoSEQ multiplex PCR; TCRdb's copy keeps in-frame clones and lacks some. The table lists 98,000 or so clones, roughly three quarters of them singletons. The sequence came from a middle-aged woman in good health and CMV-seronegative. The J gene is TRBJ2-1, the V gene TRBV4-1, with 13 bases that match TRBD2. The sample comprised PBMCs. DNA for the CDR3: TGCGCCAGTTCACTAGCGGGAGGGACCTACAATGAGCAGTTCTTC. Protein: CASSLAGGTYNEQFF.